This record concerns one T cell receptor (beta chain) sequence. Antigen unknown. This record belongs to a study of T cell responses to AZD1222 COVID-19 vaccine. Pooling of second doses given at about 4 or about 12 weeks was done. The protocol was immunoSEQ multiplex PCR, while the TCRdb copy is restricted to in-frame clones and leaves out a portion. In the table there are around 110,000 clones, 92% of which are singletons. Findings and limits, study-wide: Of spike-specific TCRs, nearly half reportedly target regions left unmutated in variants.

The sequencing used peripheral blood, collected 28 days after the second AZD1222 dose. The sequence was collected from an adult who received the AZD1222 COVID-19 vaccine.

CDR3 amino acids: CASRGAGESPLHF. The CDR3 region has the DNA TGTGCCAGCAGGGGTGCAGGGGAATCACCCCTCCACTTT. The chain has TRBV6-5 and TRBJ1-6; TRBD1 might be the D (6 bases). With 6 bases removed from V and 10 bases from J, the gap between germline ends came to 13 bases. The CDR3 is made up of 13 amino acids. CDR1 and CDR2 (germline): MNHEY, SVGAGI.